The 32 T cell receptor beta chains presented below share a single source sample, sequenced in a study of shared clonotypes between healthy human individuals. CD45RO-negative cells were positively selected for CCR7, leaving out terminally differentiated effector memory CD45RA+ cells. This table comes from immunoSEQ multiplex PCR, and its TCRdb copy is limited to in-frame clones, with some not included. The table lists over 2 million clones, around 96% of them singletons, with around 1.1% in the top ten. The specimen sequenced was naive CD8+ T cells sorted from blood. The receptors originated from a man aged 18 to 29 in good health.

The gene calls are TRBV19 and TRBJ1-3; D is undetermined. CDR1 LNHDA and CDR2 SQIVND come from the germline V gene (reference sequence). This CDR3 has 16 amino acids. V shed 3 bases and J shed 0 bases, with 12 bases lying between them. CDR3 coding DNA: TGTGCCAGTAGTATTCATTCCCGTCGCTCTGGAAACACCATATATTTT. Amino acids: CASSIHSRRSGNTIYF. Filled out from reference TRBV19 and TRBJ1-3, the complete variable domain reads DGGITQSPKYLFRKEGQNVTLSCEQNLNHDAMYWYRQDPGQGLRLIYYSQIVNDFQKGDIAEGYSVSREKKESFPLTVTSAQKNPTAFYLCASSIHSRRSGNTIYFGEGSWLTVV.

The CDR3 spells CASSPRSPYEQYF. For the CDR3, the DNA is TGTGCCAGCAGCCCCCGTTCCCCCTACGAGCAGTACTTC. V gene TRBV7-9 combines with J gene TRBJ2-7; no clear D gene. The germline V gene encodes CDR1 SEHNR and CDR2 FQNEAQ (reference sequence). Trimming removed 5 bases from V and 2 bases from J, with 10 bases in between. The CDR3 runs 13 residues.

V usage is TRBV18 and J usage is TRBJ2-7; 8 positions match TRBD1. CDR3 length: 16 amino acids. J was trimmed by 5 bases and V by 6 bases; bases with no gene match: 15. Germline-derived CDR1 and CDR2 are KGHSH and LQKENI. The chain's CDR3 is CASSFTPGQDTDEQYF. CDR3 DNA: TGTGCCAGCTCCTTTACTCCGGGACAGGATACGGACGAGCAGTACTTC.

The rearrangement links TRBV6-6 to TRBJ1-5; 9 bases line up with TRBD1. The CDR3 loop spans 15 amino acids. The germline V gene has CDR1 MNHNY and CDR2 SVGAGI (reference sequence). The trim removed 2 bases at V and 4 bases at J, leaving 3 bases unmatched. CDR3 in amino acids: CASSYDRGFNQPQHF. DNA of the CDR3: TGTGCCAGCAGTTACGACAGGGGGTTTAATCAGCCCCAGCATTTT.

As regards this clone: At one boundary the junction diverges from the germline segment, which might be a read error. Other DNA sequences of this sample code for an identical CDR3. This chain joins TRBV7-9 and TRBJ2-1; D ambiguous. The CDR3 contains 13 residues. CDR1 is SEHNR and CDR2 is FQNEAQ in the germline V gene (reference sequence). CDR3 protein: CASSYSSYNEQFF. In DNA, the CDR3 is TGCGCCAGCAGCTACAGCTCCTACAATGAGCAGTTCTTC.

The CDR3 loop reads CASSEEGWKESYEQYF. The CDR3, as DNA: TGTGCCAGCAGTGAAGAAGGGTGGAAGGAAAGCTACGAGCAGTACTTC. The J gene is TRBJ2-7, the V gene TRBV6-1; D is unclear. Germline CDR1 reads MNHNS; CDR2 reads SASEGT. Trimming removed 1 base from V and 3 bases from J, with 16 bases in between. The CDR3 totals 16 residues.

To note about this clone: Other DNA sequences in this sample translate to the same CDR3. The chain joins TRBV10-3 to TRBJ2-7, with D tentatively TRBD1 (6 bases). This CDR3 has 14 residues. V gave up 0 bases and J gave up 2 bases, with 8 bases separating them. Looked up from germline, CDR1 is ENHRY and CDR2 is SYGVKD. The CDR3 nucleotides read TGTGCCATCAGTGAGTCTGACAGGCCCTACGAGCAGTACTTC. Its protein product is CAISESDRPYEQYF.

The J gene is TRBJ2-3, the V gene TRBV13; D unresolved. Germline CDR1 reads PRHDT; CDR2 reads FYEKMQ (reference sequence). The V end lost 5 bases, the J end lost 6 bases, and 9 bases lay between the germline ends. The CDR3 loop spans 12 amino acids. CDR3 coding DNA: TGTGCCAGCAGCATAGTGGGGGATACGCAGTATTTT. Translating it yields CASSIVGDTQYF.

The chain joins TRBV10-3 to TRBJ2-1, with 14 bases matching TRBD2. This CDR3 region has 16 residues. CDR1 is ENHRY and CDR2 is SYGVKD in the germline V gene. The J segment lost 3 bases and the V segment lost 6 bases, leaving 4 bases of the junction unmatched. CDR3 bases: TGTGCCATCAGCGGGACTAGCGGGAGACTCTACAATGAGCAGTTCTTC. Its protein is CAISGTSGRLYNEQFF.

The chain is built from TRBV7-2 and TRBJ2-1; D is uncertain. The CDR3 spans 14 residues. V shed 5 bases and J shed 6 bases, with 14 bases lying between them. Germline lookup yields CDR1 SGHTA and CDR2 FQGNSA. The CDR3 here is CASSPRTESNEQFF. In DNA, the CDR3 is TGTGCCAGCAGCCCTAGGACGGAGAGCAATGAGCAGTTCTTC.

CDR3 in amino acids: CASSLGTDSTNYGYTF. DNA of the CDR3: TGCGCCAGCAGCTTGGGCACGGACAGCACTAACTATGGCTACACCTTC. This chain joins TRBV5-1 and TRBJ1-2; tentatively, D is TRBD1 (6 bases). V was pared by 0 bases and J by 0 bases, with 12 bases between. The CDR3 contains 16 residues. Germline CDR1 reads SGHRS; CDR2 reads YFSETQ.

V gene TRBV30 combines with J gene TRBJ2-2; 7 bases agree with TRBD1. The junction had 8 bases not matched to a gene; V was cut back by 2 bases and J by 5 bases. This CDR3 is built from 15 residues. Germline V gives CDR1 GTSNPN, CDR2 SVGIG (reference sequence). The DNA for the CDR3 is TGTGCCTGGAGTAGGGGGCCAGGGAGTACCGGGGAGCTGTTTTTT. This codes for CAWSRGPGSTGELFF.

On this clone itself: Other nucleotide sequences in the sample specify the same CDR3. The chain recombines TRBV7-9 with TRBJ2-6; D gene unclear. V dropped 4 bases and J dropped 4 bases, with 2 bases sitting between them. The CDR3 loop spans 12 amino acids. CDR1 SEHNR and CDR2 FQNEAQ come from the germline V gene (reference sequence). CDR3 protein: CASSSGANVLTF. As DNA, the CDR3 is TGTGCCAGCAGCTCAGGGGCCAACGTCCTGACTTTC.

The J gene is TRBJ1-5, the V gene TRBV28; D gene uncertain. The V end was cut by 3 bases, the J end by 0 bases, with 15 bases between. Germline V gene sequence: CDR1 MDHEN, CDR2 SYDVKM. The CDR3 consists of 17 residues. This CDR3 reads CASSFGQARYSNQPQHF. The CDR3 DNA reads as TGTGCCAGCAGTTTTGGGCAGGCACGCTATAGCAATCAGCCCCAGCATTTT.

About this clone: Other nucleotide sequences from this sample produce the same CDR3. This chain joins TRBV29-1 and TRBJ2-3; tentatively, D is TRBD1 (5 bases). Germline V gives CDR1 SQVTM, CDR2 ANQGSEA. CDR3 length: 13 amino acids. The ends were cut back, 1 base at V and 2 bases at J, with 7 bases in the middle. CDR3 in amino acids: CSVEGQSTDTQYF. The CDR3 coding sequence is TGCAGCGTTGAAGGACAGTCCACAGATACGCAGTATTTT.

The chain uses TRBV11-2 and TRBJ2-5, with D perhaps TRBD2 (5 bases). This CDR3 is 15 amino acids long. Deletions cut 0 bases from V and 4 bases from J, with 12 bases between. Looked up from germline, CDR1 is SGHAT and CDR2 is FQNNGV. DNA of the CDR3: TGTGCCAGCAGCTTAGATCAGCGGAGCACAGAGACCCAGTACTTC. Protein: CASSLDQRSTETQYF.

The CDR3 loop is CASSPWDSYNEQFF. CDR3 nucleotides: TGTGCCAGCAGCCCTTGGGACTCCTACAATGAGCAGTTCTTC. J is TRBJ2-1 and V is TRBV9; the D is unclear. This CDR3 contains 14 residues. Germline CDR1 reads SGDLS; CDR2 reads YYNGEE. Trimming took off 4 bases at V and 0 bases at J, with 8 bases between the two ends. Supplemented by reference TRBV9 and TRBJ2-1, the full variable domain reads DSGVTQTPKHLITATGQRVTLRCSPRSGDLSVYWYQQSLDQGLQFLIQYYNGEERAKGNILERFSAQQFPDLHSELNLSSLELGDSALYFCASSPWDSYNEQFFGPGTRLTVL.

This chain connects TRBV2 to TRBJ2-1; 9 positions agree with TRBD2. Germline CDR1 and CDR2: SNHLY and FYNNEI. With V trimmed by 0 bases and J by 2 bases, 2 bases remained unmatched. There are 16 residues in the CDR3. CDR3 amino acids: CASSEAPSGAYNEQFF. The DNA of the CDR3 is TGTGCCAGCAGTGAAGCGCCTAGCGGGGCCTACAATGAGCAGTTCTTC.

The chain couples TRBV5-8 to TRBJ1-5; 7 positions match TRBD1. Germline CDR1 and CDR2: SGHTS and YDEGEE. There are 15 residues in the CDR3. V trimming: 4 bases; J trimming: 0 bases; junction bases outside the gene matches: 4. The CDR3 loop is CASSRDSRSNQPQHF. In DNA form, the CDR3 reads TGTGCCAGCAGCCGGGACAGCCGTAGCAATCAGCCCCAGCATTTT.

The table lists this clone with a few counts. This sample includes further DNA sequences coding for the same CDR3. The chain combines TRBV4-1 with TRBJ1-2, with D hard to call. Trimming left V 1 base short and J 6 bases short, with 9 bases between. From germline, CDR1 is MGHRA and CDR2 YSYEKL. The CDR3 runs 13 residues. The CDR3 coding sequence is TGCGCCAGCAGCCAAGTAGGAGCGGATGGCTACACCTTC. It codes for CASSQVGADGYTF.

V is TRBV27 and J is TRBJ1-1, with unresolved D. The CDR3 length is 13 residues. The germline gives CDR1 MNHEY, CDR2 SMNVEV (reference sequence). V was pared by 1 base and J by 3 bases, with 6 bases between. The CDR3 sequence: CASSLLSHTEAFF. The CDR3 coding sequence is TGTGCCAGCAGTTTATTGAGTCACACTGAAGCTTTCTTT.

This clone is a singleton in its sample. The rearrangement joins TRBV9 to TRBJ2-3; maybe TRBD2 (6 bases). CDR3 length: 16 amino acids. Germline assignment: CDR1 SGDLS and CDR2 YYNGEE. Between the trimmed V and J ends, which lost 3 bases and 0 bases, there was a span of 14 bases. The CDR3 spells CASSGPAGLSTDTQYF. CDR3 sequence (DNA): TGTGCCAGCAGCGGACCAGCGGGCCTTAGCACAGATACGCAGTATTTT.

In the case of this clone: Other nucleotide sequences in the sample specify the same CDR3. The rearrangement joins TRBV13 to TRBJ2-7; D gene ambiguous. The CDR3 consists of 13 residues. Trimming pared 0 bases from V and 4 bases from J, leaving 7 bases between. Germline assignment: CDR1 PRHDT and CDR2 FYEKMQ (reference sequence). CDR3 amino acids: CASSLGRGYEQYF. CDR3 coding DNA: TGTGCCAGCAGCTTAGGACGTGGGTACGAGCAGTACTTC.

This clone was counted a single time. The rearrangement links TRBV11-2 to TRBJ1-6; D is perhaps TRBD1 (6 bases). Germline loops: CDR1 SGHAT, CDR2 FQNNGV. The CDR3 loop spans 19 amino acids. V was cut by 4 bases and J by 2 bases, with 21 bases left in between. Written as DNA, the CDR3 is TGTGCCAGCAGCTCCCGAAACTGGGGGGGGGCCCCCTATAATTCACCCCTCCACTTT. Protein sequence: CASSSRNWGGAPYNSPLHF.

V and J are TRBV5-1 and TRBJ2-1, with TRBD2 identical over 14 bases. Germline-derived CDR1 and CDR2 are SGHRS and YFSETQ. The J segment lost 5 bases and the V segment lost 4 bases, leaving 11 bases of the junction unmatched. The length of the CDR3 is 18 residues. CDR3 in amino acids: CASSPRGLAGERNNEQFF. CDR3 DNA sequence: TGCGCCAGCAGCCCGCGGGGACTAGCGGGAGAGAGGAACAATGAGCAGTTCTTC. Full variable domain (rest looked up from reference TRBV5-1 and TRBJ2-1): KAGVTQTPRYLIKTRGQQVTLSCSPISGHRSVSWYQQTPGQGLQFLFEYFSETQRNKGNFPGRFSGRQFSNSRSEMNVSTLELGDSALYLCASSPRGLAGERNNEQFFGPGTRLTVL.

V usage is TRBV5-1 and J usage is TRBJ2-1; D may be TRBD2 (6 bases). Germline V CDR1 and CDR2: SGHRS, YFSETQ. The CDR3 has 15 amino acids. The germline V and J ends were trimmed by 5 bases and 3 bases, with 15 bases remaining between them. CDR3 sequence: CASSDWGDDYNEQFF. For the CDR3, the DNA is TGCGCCAGCAGTGATTGGGGGGATGACTACAATGAGCAGTTCTTC.

The V call is TRBV28, the J call TRBJ1-2; perhaps TRBD1 as D (5 bases). The CDR3 totals 13 residues. V was clipped by 7 bases and J by 6 bases, with 15 bases between them. The V gene's germline CDR1 is MDHEN and CDR2 SYDVKM. The CDR3 sequence: CASNRMAGNGYTF. CDR3 DNA: TGTGCCAGCAATAGAATGGCAGGGAATGGCTACACCTTC.

V and J are TRBV6-1 and TRBJ1-1; D possibly corresponds to TRBD1 (6 bases). The CDR3 runs to 15 residues. V gave up 2 bases and J gave up 5 bases, with 15 bases separating them. The germline CDR1 and CDR2 sequences are MNHNS and SASEGT. This chain's CDR3 is CASSEPGHLSTEAFF. In DNA form, the CDR3 reads TGTGCCAGCAGTGAACCGGGACATCTCTCTACTGAAGCTTTCTTT.

V gene TRBV7-6 combines with J gene TRBJ2-5; TRBD1 matches 8 bases. The CDR3 sequence is 15 residues long. V lost 10 bases and J lost 5; bases outside the gene matches: 15. Germline V gene lookup returns CDR1 SGHVS and CDR2 FNYEAQ. The CDR3, as DNA: TGTGCCACCCCCTCTAGGACAGGGTCGATGGAGACCCAGTACTTC. Translating gives CATPSRTGSMETQYF. The whole variable domain, filled in from reference TRBV7-6 and TRBJ2-5, reads GAGVSQSPRYKVTKRGQDVALRCDPISGHVSLYWYRQALGQGPEFLTYFNYEAQQDKSGLPNDRFSAERPEGSISTLTIQRTEQRDSAMYRCATPSRTGSMETQYFGPGTRLLVL.

The chain couples TRBV28 to TRBJ2-5, with a possible D match to TRBD2 (6 bases). Trimming left V 6 bases short and J 1 base short, with 21 bases between. Germline-derived CDR1 and CDR2 are MDHEN and SYDVKM. The CDR3 consists of 17 residues. The CDR3 DNA is TGTGCCAGCAGCTTCTTGGGGGAGGTCCCTTTCCAAGAGACCCAGTACTTC. Translated: CASSFLGEVPFQETQYF.

With regard to this clone: Other DNA variants within this sample encode the same CDR3. The chain links TRBV7-6 to TRBJ2-7, with 12 bases identical to TRBD2. The germline gives CDR1 SGHVS, CDR2 FNYEAQ. V was pared by 4 bases and J by 4 bases, with 2 bases of the junction left unmatched. The CDR3 contains 14 residues. CDR3 region: CASSSGTSGYEQYF. The CDR3 DNA reads TGTGCCAGCAGCTCCGGGACTAGCGGGTACGAGCAGTACTTC.

This clone was seen once. The chain joins TRBV5-1 to TRBJ2-7; D gene ambiguous. The CDR3 consists of 16 residues. Germline CDR1 and CDR2: SGHRS and YFSETQ. V was shortened by 1 base and J by 0 bases, with 14 bases between the two germline ends. For the CDR3, the DNA is TGCGCCAGCAGCTTGCCCCCACAGCCCAACTCCTACGAGCAGTACTTC. Encoded protein: CASSLPPQPNSYEQYF.